The 24 T cell receptor beta chains listed next were all sequenced from one sample in a study of technical replicates of blood from several donors. Assay: immunoSEQ multiplex PCR; the TCRdb copy retains only in-frame clones and omits some. The repertoire holds about 80,000 clones, with around 97% as singletons. Sequencing was carried out using T cells isolated from PBMCs. Receptor source: a human donor in good health.

The V gene is TRBV6-1, the J gene TRBJ2-5; TRBD2 matches at 7 bases. CDR3 length: 13 amino acids. CDR1 is MNHNS, CDR2 SASEGT, per germline. Losses at the gene ends were 8 bases for V and 5 bases for J; bases not matched to a gene: 8. CDR3 coding DNA: TGTGCCAGCCAGGCCAGGGAGGGGGAGACCCAGTACTTC. Its protein product is CASQAREGETQYF.

In DNA form, the CDR3 reads TGCGCCAGCAGTCCGGGACAGGGGACTGGAGGGGCCAACGTCCTGACTTTC. Residues: CASSPGQGTGGANVLTF. The chain employs TRBV4-1 and TRBJ2-6; TRBD1 aligns across 10 bases. CDR3 size: 17 residues. Germline values: CDR1 MGHRA, CDR2 YSYEKL. V trimming: 6 bases; J trimming: 4 bases; junction bases outside the gene matches: 9.

This chain joins TRBV18 and TRBJ1-1; D is unclear. This CDR3 spans 12 amino acids. In germline, CDR1 is KGHSH, CDR2 LQKENI. The V end lost 3 bases, the J end lost 6 bases, and 8 bases lay between the germline ends. The CDR3 bases are TGTGCCAGCTCACCGGGGAGGGCTGAAGCTTTCTTT. As protein: CASSPGRAEAFF. The complete variable domain, with remaining parts taken from reference TRBV18 and TRBJ1-1, reads NAGVMQNPRHLVRRRGQEARLRCSPMKGHSHVYWYRQLPEEGLKFMVYLQKENIIDESGMPKERFSAEFPKEGPSILRIQQVVRGDSAAYFCASSPGRAEAFFGQGTRLTVV.

The chain uses TRBV29-1 and TRBJ1-2; tentatively, D is TRBD1 (5 bases). CDR3 length: 15 residues. Germline assignment: CDR1 SQVTM and CDR2 ANQGSEA. With 6 bases removed from V and 8 bases from J, the gap between germline ends came to 25 bases. The CDR3 region has the DNA TGCAGCGTGCTGGACACCTTGATCCTGGCTGGGGGCTACACCTTC. Protein sequence: CSVLDTLILAGGYTF.

The chain is built from TRBV5-1 and TRBJ1-5; TRBD1 matches at 8 bases. With V trimmed by 4 bases and J by 6 bases, 9 bases remained unmatched. Germline values: CDR1 SGHRS, CDR2 YFSETQ. The CDR3 spans 15 residues. CDR3 in DNA: TGCGCCAGCAGCATGACAGGGGATCTTAGTCAGCCCCAGCATTTT. This translates into CASSMTGDLSQPQHF.

This clone was detected only once. V and J are TRBV13 and TRBJ2-5; 7 positions agree with TRBD2. This CDR3 comprises 19 residues. J was trimmed by 0 bases and V by 5 bases; bases with no gene match: 18. Germline V lookup: CDR1 PRHDT, CDR2 FYEKMQ (reference sequence). The CDR3 loop reads CASSPEGEDSAGDQETQYF. The CDR3 DNA reads as TGTGCCAGCAGCCCCGAGGGTGAGGATTCGGCGGGGGACCAAGAGACCCAGTACTTC.

The V call is TRBV19, the J call TRBJ2-7, with 10 nucleotides matching TRBD1. Germline CDR1 is LNHDA and CDR2 is SQIVND (reference sequence). Germline trimming cut 7 bases from V and 1 base from J; bases unmatched to any gene: 4. CDR3 length: 14 amino acids. The CDR3 is CASTAGQGSYEQYF. The CDR3 region has the DNA TGTGCCAGTACCGCGGGACAGGGGTCCTACGAGCAGTACTTC.

This chain uses TRBV7-8 with TRBJ1-5; D is possibly TRBD1 (5 bases). V was clipped by 4 bases and J by 3 bases, with 16 bases between them. The CDR3 covers 16 residues. In germline, CDR1 is SGHVS, CDR2 FQNEAQ. The CDR3 region is CASSSQGLVFNQPQHF. The CDR3 nucleotides read TGTGCCAGCAGCTCCCAGGGACTGGTATTCAATCAGCCCCAGCATTTT. Together with reference TRBV7-8 and TRBJ1-5, the CDR3 gives the full variable domain: GAGVSQSPRYKVAKRGQDVALRCDPISGHVSLFWYQQALGQGPEFLTYFQNEAQLDKSGLPSDRFFAERPEGSVSTLKIQRTQQEDSAVYLCASSSQGLVFNQPQHFGDGTRLSIL.

The chain uses TRBV4-2 and TRBJ1-3; tentatively, D is TRBD1 (5 bases). The V and J ends lost 3 bases and 0 bases respectively, with 18 bases between them. Germline CDR1 and CDR2: LGHNA and YNFKEQ. This CDR3 is 18 amino acids long. The chain's CDR3 is CASSQVPSGSDSGNTIYF. CDR3 DNA: TGTGCCAGCAGCCAGGTTCCCTCAGGGTCCGACTCTGGAAACACCATATATTTT.

This chain connects TRBV29-1 to TRBJ1-2; 7 bases match TRBD1. This CDR3 contains 11 residues. Per germline, CDR1 SQVTM and CDR2 ANQGSEA. J lost 8 bases, V lost 0 bases, and 0 bases had no gene match. In DNA form, the CDR3 reads TGCAGCGTTGAAGAACAGGGGGGCTACACCTTC. Protein sequence: CSVEEQGGYTF. Together with reference TRBV29-1 and TRBJ1-2, the CDR3 gives the full variable domain: SAVISQKPSRDICQRGTSLTIQCQVDSQVTMMFWYRQQPGQSLTLIATANQGSEATYESGFVIDKFPISRPNLTFSTLTVSNMSPEDSSIYLCSVEEQGGYTFGSGTRLTVV.

The chain combines TRBV19 with TRBJ1-4; the D gene is possibly TRBD1 (6 bases). Trimming removed 1 base from V and 5 bases from J, with 11 bases in between. Germline V gene data show CDR1 as LNHDA and CDR2 as SQIVND (reference sequence). The CDR3 consists of 15 residues. CDR3 nucleotide sequence: TGTGCCAGTAGTATAGCTACCGACAGGAATGAAAAACTGTTTTTT. The encoded protein is CASSIATDRNEKLFF.

V gene TRBV10-3 combines with J gene TRBJ1-5; perhaps TRBD1 as D (5 bases). Per the germline V gene, CDR1 is ENHRY and CDR2 is SYGVKD. The CDR3 runs to 13 residues. V lost 0 bases and J 12 bases, leaving 12 bases between the germline ends. The CDR3 nucleotides are TGTGCCATCAGTGAGTCGGGGGGGAGTCTCCAGCATTTT. Residues: CAISESGGSLQHF.

Comments on this clone: Other DNA sequences within the sample encode an identical CDR3. The chain employs TRBV4-1 and TRBJ2-7; TRBD2 might be the D (5 bases). Per the germline V gene, CDR1 is MGHRA and CDR2 is YSYEKL. The length of the CDR3 is 14 residues. With 1 base removed from V and 0 bases from J, the gap between germline ends came to 7 bases. DNA of the CDR3: TGCGCCAGCAGCCAAGGGACTGTCTCCTACGAGCAGTACTTC. It codes for CASSQGTVSYEQYF.

The genes are TRBV19 and TRBJ1-1; D is unclear. CDR1 and CDR2 (germline): LNHDA, SQIVND (reference sequence). Trimming left V 7 bases short and J 2 bases short, with 20 bases between. CDR3 size: 16 residues. CDR3 loop: CASMAHSAGRNTEAFF. CDR3 sequence (DNA): TGTGCCAGTATGGCACACTCGGCAGGTCGTAACACTGAAGCTTTCTTT.

The chain is built from TRBV11-2 and TRBJ2-3; D uncertain. The germline CDR1 and CDR2 sequences are SGHAT and FQNNGV. With 0 bases removed from V and 11 bases from J, the gap between germline ends came to 15 bases. The CDR3 runs 14 residues. CDR3 amino acids: CASSLDGWPPRQYF. The CDR3 DNA reads TGTGCCAGCAGCTTAGATGGCTGGCCTCCCCGGCAGTATTTT.

The rearrangement uses TRBV6-5 and TRBJ1-1; TRBD1 aligns across 9 bases. V lost 1 base and J lost 4; bases outside the gene matches: 4. Germline CDR1 is MNHEY and CDR2 is SVGAGI. This CDR3 is built from 15 residues. CDR3 sequence: CASSYLDRGGTEAFF. In DNA form, the CDR3 reads TGTGCCAGCAGTTACTTGGACAGGGGAGGCACTGAAGCTTTCTTT.

CDR3: CASTQREGSSVYEQYF. The CDR3 DNA reads as TGTGCCAGTACCCAACGCGAGGGCAGTTCGGTCTACGAGCAGTACTTC. The chain uses TRBV19 and TRBJ2-7; tentative D call: TRBD2 (5 bases). The CDR3 is 16 residues long. In germline, CDR1 is LNHDA, CDR2 SQIVND (reference sequence). V lost 7 bases, J lost 3 bases, and 22 bases lay in between.

In nucleotides, the CDR3 is TGTGCCAGCAGCTTAGGTGAGGGAAACGGAGAGACCCAGTACTTC. Protein product: CASSLGEGNGETQYF. The rearrangement links TRBV7-9 to TRBJ2-5; D might be TRBD2 (5 bases). The CDR3 loop spans 15 amino acids. Germline assignment: CDR1 SEHNR and CDR2 FQNEAQ (reference sequence). The V and J ends lost 1 base and 4 bases respectively, with 13 bases between them.

V gene TRBV7-2 combines with J gene TRBJ2-1; 10 positions match TRBD2. This CDR3 has 14 residues. Germline V CDR1 and CDR2: SGHTA, FQGNSA. V gave up 7 bases and J gave up 9 bases; unmatched junction bases: 9. CDR3 nucleotides: TGTGCCAGCACCCGGACTAGCGGTGTAGGTGAGCAGTTCTTC. The encoded protein is CASTRTSGVGEQFF.

This chain connects TRBV7-9 to TRBJ2-2, with D unclear. Germline assignment: CDR1 SEHNR and CDR2 FQNEAQ (reference sequence). Trimming left V 5 bases short and J 3 bases short, with 7 bases between. The CDR3 is 13 amino acids. The CDR3 DNA follows: TGTGCCAGCAGCCTCCTTTACACCGGGGAGCTGTTTTTT. Residues: CASSLLYTGELFF.

The chain couples TRBV7-8 to TRBJ2-1; D might be TRBD2 (5 bases). The CDR3 consists of 16 residues. Germline V gives CDR1 SGHVS, CDR2 FQNEAQ. The V end lost 1 base, the J end lost 2 bases, and 12 bases lay between the germline ends. The CDR3 nucleotides read TGTGCCAGCAGCTTAGGAGGTAGCGCTACCTACAATGAGCAGTTCTTC. This encodes CASSLGGSATYNEQFF.

The V and J genes are TRBV4-1 and TRBJ2-5, with a weak D call TRBD2 (6 bases). The V end lost 0 bases, the J end lost 3 bases, and 20 bases lay between the germline ends. CDR1 is MGHRA and CDR2 is YSYEKL in the germline V gene. The CDR3 length is 18 residues. The CDR3 sequence: CASSQEPFEGLLKETQYF. CDR3 nucleotide sequence: TGCGCCAGCAGCCAAGAACCTTTTGAGGGACTCCTAAAAGAGACCCAGTACTTC.

The rearrangement uses TRBV5-1 and TRBJ1-4, with 7 bases matching TRBD1. CDR1 and CDR2 from the germline V gene are SGHRS and YFSETQ. Losses at the gene ends were 4 bases for V and 2 bases for J; bases not matched to a gene: 11. CDR3 length: 17 residues. The CDR3 DNA is TGCGCCAGCAGCGCGACAGGGTCGGCGGCTACTAATGAAAAACTGTTTTTT. Its translation is CASSATGSAATNEKLFF.

CDR3 amino acids: CASSFSGRNQPQHF. The DNA for the CDR3 is TGTGCCAGTAGTTTTAGCGGTCGCAATCAGCCCCAGCATTTT. The rearrangement uses TRBV19 and TRBJ1-5; no clear D. The V and J ends lost 5 bases and 2 bases respectively, with 10 bases between them. The germline gives CDR1 LNHDA, CDR2 SQIVND (reference sequence). This CDR3 has 14 amino acids.